This T cell receptor beta chain was sequenced during a study of blood T cell repertoires in COVID-19 (dated by TCRdb to about 2020). Background on the whole study: Collaborator samples came from the United States, Italy and Spain and covered acute and convalescent phases of COVID-19. The prospective study material was composed of cDNA or gDNA derived from T cells, B-cell-depleted T cells, or PBMCs. Subjects who had been exposed to COVID-19, were actively infected with it, or had recovered from it provided the deeply sampled blood TCRbeta repertoires that made up the dataset. The repertoires were released in a freely available public database intended as a resource for research on the immune response to SARS-CoV-2. Samples were obtained from the ongoing ImmuneRACE study (first 160 participants) and from over 1,000 subjects provided by 6 global collaborators. A de-identified subject ID, COVID-19 status, age in years and sex were almost always included in the sample metadata. HLA class I and class II types, where available, came from metadata supplied by the sample provider rather than from assay-based typing. Points the paper makes about the study in general: The quantity of clinical and demographic metadata differed by source and by participant and was supplied without curation.

Concerning this clone: Its antigen is currently not known. There are no base qualities to consult, and no much larger clone falls within one base.

Participants in the prospective study were enrolled through a virtual design, were aged about 18 to 90 years, and lived in fewer than 30 United States geographic areas. Cohort assignment in the prospective study relied on participant-reported clinical history from a screening survey and a study questionnaire. In the prospective study, whole blood, serum and a nasopharyngeal or oropharyngeal swab were collected from each participant by mobile phlebotomists. Additional blood draws and questionnaires over an approximately two-month period could optionally be provided by prospective study participants. Before DNA extraction, prospective study blood samples were shipped either frozen or at room temperature. The immunoSEQ Assay, a bias-controlled multiplex PCR, was used to amplify TCRbeta CDR3 regions from genomic DNA. For the original study's pipeline: Nucleated cell counts per sample were estimated from amplification of reference gene primers within the assay. To quantify the absolute abundance of each unique TCRbeta CDR3 rearrangement, sequence reads were collapsed and filtered. Productive Simpson clonality was computed per sample as the square root of Simpson's diversity index over productive rearrangements. Sourced from immuneACCESS, this table was stored by TCRdb with only in-frame sequences that have V and J called. A share of the clones is absent; for the studies checked, an unresolved V gene accounts for under half, and the remainder has no known explanation. V, J and clone size derive from that table, while D and trimming were established from the DNA sequence. The sample table lists hundreds of thousands of clones, around 87% of them with a count of one. The ten largest make up 4% to 5.5% of the sample.

Unmatched junction bases come to 6, with V trimmed by 4 bases and J by 4 bases. CDR1 SGHRS and CDR2 YFSETQ were looked up in the germline V gene. The CDR3 holds 15 amino acids from the cysteine to the phenylalanine. Only the CDR3 DNA is retained, 45 bases long and in frame from the first base. The receptor chain draws on TRBV5-1 and TRBJ1-4; a stretch of 8 junction bases matches TRBD1. The specimen sequenced was PBMCs or T cells enriched from blood (not recorded which). This clonotype was obtained from a woman between 18 and 30 years old with acute COVID-19. Here the CDR3 is given as CASSTDRGGNEKLFF. The DNA sequence follows: TGCGCCAGCAGCACAGACAGGGGAGGTAATGAAAAACTGTTTTTT.